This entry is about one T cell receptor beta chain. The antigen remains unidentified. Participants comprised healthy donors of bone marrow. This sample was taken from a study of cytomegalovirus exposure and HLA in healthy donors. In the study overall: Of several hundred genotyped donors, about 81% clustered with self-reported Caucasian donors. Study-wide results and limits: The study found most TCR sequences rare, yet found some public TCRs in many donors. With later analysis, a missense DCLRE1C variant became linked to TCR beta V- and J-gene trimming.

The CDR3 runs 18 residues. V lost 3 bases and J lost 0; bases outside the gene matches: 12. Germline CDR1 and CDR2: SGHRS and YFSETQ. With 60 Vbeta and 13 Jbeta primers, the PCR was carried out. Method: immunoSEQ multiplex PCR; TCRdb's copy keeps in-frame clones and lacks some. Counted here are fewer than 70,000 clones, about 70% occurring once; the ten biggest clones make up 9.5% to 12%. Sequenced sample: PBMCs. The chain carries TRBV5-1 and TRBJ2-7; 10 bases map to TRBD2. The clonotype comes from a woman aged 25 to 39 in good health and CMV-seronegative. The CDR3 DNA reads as TGCGCCAGCAGCTCAGGGACTAGCGCCATTCCGAGCTCCTACGAGCAGTACTTC. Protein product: CASSSGTSAIPSSYEQYF.